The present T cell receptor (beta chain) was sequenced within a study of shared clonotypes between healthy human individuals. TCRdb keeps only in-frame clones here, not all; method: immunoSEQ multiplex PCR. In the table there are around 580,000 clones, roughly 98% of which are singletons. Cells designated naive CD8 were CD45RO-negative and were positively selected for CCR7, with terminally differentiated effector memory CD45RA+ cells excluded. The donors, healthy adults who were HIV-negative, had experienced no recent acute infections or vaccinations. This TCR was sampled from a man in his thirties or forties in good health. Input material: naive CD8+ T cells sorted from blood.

CDR3 amino acids: CASSPRAGLEGDNEQFF. CDR3 DNA sequence: TGTGCCAGCAGCCCCCGCGCGGGCCTGGAGGGTGATAATGAGCAGTTCTTC. The chain is built from TRBV7-4 and TRBJ2-1; maybe TRBD2 (6 bases). CDR3 length: 17 amino acids. Per germline, CDR1 SGHVT and CDR2 SQSDAQ. Trimming left V 5 bases short and J 7 bases short, with 24 bases between.